The next 32 T cell receptor beta chains were all read from a single sample in a study of T cell responses to AZD1222 COVID-19 vaccine (dated by TCRdb to the early 2020s). The library was produced with the immunoSEQ multiplex PCR assay. TCRdb took over this immuneACCESS table, retaining in-frame rearrangements with V and J assigned. Such tables are incomplete; in checked studies, under half of the missing clones stem from an unresolved V gene, and the remainder is unexplained. The sample table contains about 150,000 clones; only one count was recorded for 92% of them. The ten largest clones capture roughly 3.3% of the sample. The time point label for this specimen denotes: about 28 days (+/-7) after the second vaccine dose. The sample was peripheral blood, taken 28 days after the second AZD1222 dose. Receptor source: an adult who received the AZD1222 COVID-19 vaccine.

This chain connects TRBV7-8 to TRBJ1-5; D gene ambiguous. The V gene's germline CDR1 is SGHVS and CDR2 FQNEAQ. The CDR3 is made up of 16 amino acids. V was pared by 2 bases and J by 3 bases, with 14 bases between. The CDR3 sequence is CASSLRSLQTNQPQHF. The DNA for the CDR3 is TGTGCCAGCAGCTTACGGTCGTTGCAGACCAATCAGCCCCAGCATTTT.

This chain uses TRBV19 with TRBJ1-6; D is unclear. CDR3 size: 14 residues. Germline loops: CDR1 LNHDA, CDR2 SQIVND (reference sequence). Trimming cost V 4 bases and J 4 bases, with 8 bases left between them. The CDR3 sequence is CASSTGSYNSPLHF. CDR3 DNA: TGTGCCAGTAGTACCGGGAGTTATAATTCACCCCTCCACTTT.

J is TRBJ1-1 and V is TRBV27; possible D gene TRBD1, 6 bases. This CDR3 has 15 amino acids. The germline V gene encodes CDR1 MNHEY and CDR2 SMNVEV (reference sequence). V was shortened by 6 bases and J by 5 bases, with 19 bases between the two germline ends. Here the CDR3 DNA reads TGTGCCAGCAGCGGGGGCCCTAGGGCTGGGACTGAAGCTTTCTTT. This codes for CASSGGPRAGTEAFF.

This clone was seen a few times. This chain links TRBV6-2 or TRBV6-3 with TRBJ2-5; D is possibly TRBD1 or TRBD2 (6 bases each). V was pared by 5 bases and J by 1 base, with 14 bases between. This CDR3 has 15 residues. Germline CDR1 MNHEY, CDR2 SVGEGT. The chain's CDR3 is CASSPTRGVQETQYF. DNA for the CDR3: TGTGCCAGCAGTCCGACTAGGGGGGTCCAAGAGACCCAGTACTTC.

The CDR3 coding sequence is TGTGCCAGCAGTTACGCGGGAGTCGATGAGCAGTTCTTC. It encodes CASSYAGVDEQFF. This chain connects TRBV6-5 to TRBJ2-1, with 7 bases matching TRBD2. The J segment lost 8 bases and the V segment lost 2 bases, leaving 3 bases of the junction unmatched. This CDR3 comprises 13 residues. Germline CDR1 is MNHEY and CDR2 is SVGAGI.

V usage is TRBV11-2 and J usage is TRBJ1-2; no clear D gene. V was shortened by 4 bases and J by 2 bases, with 8 bases between the two germline ends. Germline V gene data show CDR1 as SGHAT and CDR2 as FQNNGV. This CDR3 has 13 residues. The CDR3, as DNA: TGTGCCAGCAGCTCGAGGGCAAACTATGGCTACACCTTC. Protein: CASSSRANYGYTF.

The chain recombines TRBV5-1 with TRBJ1-2, with unresolved D. The CDR3 consists of 13 residues. CDR1 SGHRS and CDR2 YFSETQ come from the germline V gene. Trimming removed 0 bases from V and 7 bases from J, with 10 bases in between. As DNA, the CDR3 is TGCGCCAGCAGCTTGGGGCCAACTTTTGGCTACACCTTC. Its protein is CASSLGPTFGYTF.

The chain recombines TRBV3-1 (or the pseudogene TRBV3-2) with TRBJ2-1; 13 nucleotides agree with TRBD2. The germline gives CDR1 LGHDT, CDR2 YNNKEL (reference sequence). CDR3 length: 20 residues. V shed 0 bases, J shed 6 bases, and the junction held 14 bases outside the gene matches. The CDR3: CASSQDEGLAGATPTNEQFF. The CDR3 DNA is TGTGCCAGCAGCCAAGACGAAGGACTAGCGGGAGCGACACCTACCAATGAGCAGTTCTTC.

J is TRBJ1-2 and V is TRBV6-5; D possibly corresponds to TRBD1 (5 bases). The germline CDR1 and CDR2 sequences are MNHEY and SVGAGI. The CDR3 is made up of 13 amino acids. V was shortened by 2 bases and J by 5 bases, with 9 bases between the two germline ends. CDR3 bases: TGTGCCAGCAGTTACGGGGACGGATATGGCTACACCTTC. Protein sequence: CASSYGDGYGYTF.

J is TRBJ2-2 and V is TRBV7-2, with D possibly being TRBD2 (6 bases). The CDR3 has 14 residues. The germline V gene encodes CDR1 SGHTA and CDR2 FQGNSA. Trimming pared 5 bases from V and 0 bases from J, leaving 7 bases between. Written as DNA, the CDR3 is TGTGCCAGCAGCAGGAGGGCGAACACCGGGGAGCTGTTTTTT. Amino acids: CASSRRANTGELFF.

The count of this clone is one. The rearrangement links TRBV5-5 to TRBJ2-1; D not resolved. The CDR3 is 13 residues long. Trimming stripped 0 bases from V and 4 bases from J, with 5 bases between. Germline-derived CDR1 and CDR2 are SGHKS and YYEKEE (reference sequence). The CDR3 protein is CASSLVEYNEQFF. The DNA of the CDR3 is TGTGCCAGCAGCTTGGTGGAGTACAATGAGCAGTTCTTC.

V and J are TRBV6-5 and TRBJ1-2, with unresolved D. The CDR3 loop spans 12 amino acids. The germline V gene encodes CDR1 MNHEY and CDR2 SVGAGI. V shed 11 bases and J shed 2 bases, with 12 bases lying between them. Here the CDR3 reads CASTGGNYGYTF. CDR3 in DNA: TGTGCCTCCACGGGTGGGAACTATGGCTACACCTTC.

Details on this clone: This sample includes further DNA sequences coding for the same CDR3. The chain couples TRBV5-1 to TRBJ2-3; D gene uncertain. This CDR3 has 14 amino acids. Germline CDR1 SGHRS, CDR2 YFSETQ. The ends were cut back, 0 bases at V and 0 bases at J, with 5 bases in the middle. CDR3 DNA: TGCGCCAGCAGCTTGGGACCGAGCACAGATACGCAGTATTTT. Its protein product is CASSLGPSTDTQYF.

This chain uses TRBV27 with TRBJ2-7; TRBD1 agrees at 7 bases. Germline lookup yields CDR1 MNHEY and CDR2 SMNVEV (reference sequence). The length of the CDR3 is 15 residues. Germline trimming cut 5 bases from V and 3 bases from J; bases unmatched to any gene: 10. CDR3 sequence (DNA): TGTGCCAGCAGTGTCCGGGACAGAACCCTCTACGAGCAGTACTTC. Translation gives CASSVRDRTLYEQYF.

The chain joins TRBV2 to TRBJ2-1, with D unclear. The length of the CDR3 is 13 residues. Germline CDR1 SNHLY, CDR2 FYNNEI. V dropped 7 bases and J dropped 0 bases, with 7 bases sitting between them. In DNA form, the CDR3 reads TGTGCCAGCACGGAACTCTCCTACAATGAGCAGTTCTTC. It yields the protein CASTELSYNEQFF.

This chain links TRBV4-1 with TRBJ1-5; TRBD1 matches 8 bases. Trimming took 3 bases from V and 3 from J; bases not matched to a gene: 10. This CDR3 spans 17 amino acids. The germline CDR1 and CDR2 sequences are MGHRA and YSYEKL. DNA for the CDR3: TGCGCCAGCAGCCACCCGACAGGGGATAGGGTCAATCAGCCCCAGCATTTT. Translation gives CASSHPTGDRVNQPQHF.

The V call is TRBV7-2, the J call TRBJ2-1; 7 bases are a match to TRBD2. CDR3 size: 15 residues. With 5 bases clipped from V and 3 bases from J, the junction kept 7 bases outside the gene matches. Germline V gene sequence: CDR1 SGHTA, CDR2 FQGNSA. As DNA, the CDR3 is TGTGCCAGCAGCAATGGACTAGTCTTCTACAATGAGCAGTTCTTC. Its translation is CASSNGLVFYNEQFF.

The genes are TRBV11-3 and TRBJ2-1, with D perhaps assigned TRBD1 or TRBD2 (6 bases each). The CDR3 totals 16 residues. Trimming stripped 5 bases from V and 4 bases from J, with 18 bases between. The germline gives CDR1 SGHNT, CDR2 YENEEA. The CDR3 DNA reads as TGTGCCAGCAGCCCCCCGGGGGCCCGTCAATACAATGAGCAGTTCTTC. It encodes CASSPPGARQYNEQFF.

This chain joins TRBV29-1 and TRBJ1-1; 10 positions agree with TRBD1. This CDR3 is built from 12 residues. Germline V gene data show CDR1 as SQVTM and CDR2 as ANQGSEA. With 7 bases clipped from V and 8 bases from J, the junction kept 7 bases outside the gene matches. CDR3 region: CSARQGAVEAFF. The CDR3 DNA reads as TGCAGCGCCCGACAGGGGGCCGTCGAAGCTTTCTTT.

The rearrangement uses TRBV10-2 and TRBJ1-2, with no clear D. Germline lookup yields CDR1 WSHSY and CDR2 SAAADI. V dropped 4 bases and J dropped 4 bases, with 10 bases sitting between them. The CDR3 is 13 residues long. This chain's CDR3 is CASSGRTVYGYTF. As DNA, the CDR3 is TGCGCCAGCAGTGGACGGACGGTCTATGGCTACACCTTC.

V and J are TRBV3-1 (or the pseudogene TRBV3-2) and TRBJ1-6; the D is unclear. V shed 2 bases and J shed 7 bases, with 9 bases lying between them. Per germline, CDR1 LGHDT and CDR2 YNNKEL (reference sequence). This CDR3 has 14 residues. In nucleotides, the CDR3 is TGTGCCAGCAGCCAATCTCTTCAGAATTCACCCCTCCACTTT. It encodes CASSQSLQNSPLHF.

This clone occurred once. This chain uses TRBV10-1 with TRBJ1-1; D is unresolved. CDR1 and CDR2 (germline): WNHNN, SYGVQD (reference sequence). This CDR3 region has 11 residues. V was cut by 6 bases and J by 3 bases, with 5 bases left in between. The CDR3 region has the DNA TGCGCCAGCAGACCAGACACTGAAGCTTTCTTT. This gives the protein CASRPDTEAFF.

The J gene is TRBJ2-7, the V gene TRBV27; D remains unclear. Germline-derived CDR1 and CDR2 are MNHEY and SMNVEV (reference sequence). This CDR3 region has 14 residues. Trimming left V 5 bases short and J 9 bases short, with 20 bases between. The CDR3 loop is CASSPRVSVSGQYF. CDR3 nucleotide sequence: TGTGCCAGCAGTCCTCGCGTGTCTGTCTCCGGGCAGTACTTC.

The CDR3 sequence: CATTGRGYEQYF. The CDR3 coding sequence is TGTGCCACCACTGGCAGGGGGTACGAGCAGTACTTC. V usage is TRBV28 and J usage is TRBJ2-7; 7 positions match TRBD1. V was clipped by 10 bases and J by 4 bases; unmatched bases: 7. CDR1 and CDR2 from the germline V gene are MDHEN and SYDVKM. This CDR3 is 12 amino acids long.

This clone was recorded only once. The chain joins TRBV5-4 to TRBJ2-3; possibly TRBD2 for D (6 bases). Trimming pared 4 bases from V and 7 bases from J, leaving 22 bases between. CDR3 length equals 16 residues. Germline V CDR1 and CDR2: SGHNT, YYREEE (reference sequence). The CDR3 loop reads CASSQRPAGIVNTQYF. The CDR3, as DNA: TGTGCCAGCAGCCAACGGCCCGCGGGAATAGTAAATACGCAGTATTTT.

The V and J genes are TRBV5-1 and TRBJ2-5; no clear D gene. Germline loops: CDR1 SGHRS, CDR2 YFSETQ. Trimming pared 4 bases from V and 5 bases from J, leaving 9 bases between. CDR3 length equals 12 residues. In DNA form, the CDR3 reads TGCGCCAGCAGCCCGGATCTTGAGACCCAGTACTTC. Translating gives CASSPDLETQYF. Drawing the rest from reference TRBV5-1 and TRBJ2-5, the complete variable domain is KAGVTQTPRYLIKTRGQQVTLSCSPISGHRSVSWYQQTPGQGLQFLFEYFSETQRNKGNFPGRFSGRQFSNSRSEMNVSTLELGDSALYLCASSPDLETQYFGPGTRLLVL.

This clone was seen only a few times. The chain has TRBV5-4 and TRBJ2-2, with D unclear. Germline assignment: CDR1 SGHNT and CDR2 YYREEE (reference sequence). The CDR3 contains 11 residues. V lost 2 bases and J lost 11, with 7 bases in between. The CDR3 DNA sequence: TGTGCCAGCAGCTTAAGCGACGAGCTGTTTTTT. Translation: CASSLSDELFF.

The gene calls are TRBV28 and TRBJ1-2, with D maybe TRBD1 (6 bases). Trimming removed 6 bases at V and 8 bases at J, with 22 bases between. The CDR3 loop spans 15 amino acids. In germline, CDR1 is MDHEN, CDR2 SYDVKM. The CDR3 sequence: CASRPGSQGYWGYTF. The CDR3 DNA is TGTGCCAGCAGACCCGGGTCGCAGGGGTATTGGGGCTACACCTTC.

The genes are TRBV7-9 and TRBJ1-3; a possible D gene is TRBD1 (5 bases). The germline V gene encodes CDR1 SEHNR and CDR2 FQNEAQ (reference sequence). V gave up 2 bases and J gave up 2 bases, with 16 bases separating them. This CDR3 has 17 amino acids. The CDR3 reads CASSLSFTGLTGNTIYF. Here the CDR3 DNA reads TGTGCCAGCAGCTTAAGTTTTACAGGCCTAACTGGAAACACCATATATTTT.

This sequence joins TRBV28 and TRBJ1-2; TRBD1 is a possible D gene (6 bases). Deletions cut 8 bases from V and 4 bases from J, with 11 bases between. This CDR3 region has 12 residues. Germline lookup yields CDR1 MDHEN and CDR2 SYDVKM. The CDR3 nucleotides are TGTGCCAGCGGCCGGGACACCTATGGCTACACCTTC. It specifies CASGRDTYGYTF.

The chain joins TRBV20-1 to TRBJ2-7; D is ambiguous. V lost 3 bases to trimming and J lost 0 bases, with 9 bases between them. CDR1 DFQATT and CDR2 SNEGSKA come from the germline V gene (reference sequence). The CDR3 has 13 amino acids. CDR3: CSASDSHSYEQYF. In DNA form, the CDR3 reads TGCAGTGCTAGTGATAGCCACTCCTACGAGCAGTACTTC.

The rearrangement links TRBV18 to TRBJ1-1; maybe TRBD1 (6 bases). Deletions cut 4 bases from V and 7 bases from J, with 10 bases between. The CDR3 has 12 amino acids. CDR1 and CDR2 from the germline V gene are KGHSH and LQKENI. CDR3: CASSRQQGEAFF. DNA of the CDR3: TGTGCCAGCTCACGCCAACAGGGTGAAGCTTTCTTT.